The clone carrying this TCR beta chain showed up many times. Its cognate antigen is unknown. Trimming removed 3 bases from V and 0 bases from J; junction bases left unmatched: 5. CDR3 length equals 15 residues. Germline CDR1 is SEHNR and CDR2 is FQNEAQ (reference sequence). A quantitative 5'-RACE method, one with molecular barcodes, was used to make TCR beta libraries. TCRdb ran MiXCR on the 5' RACE reads and lists one entry per CDR3 protein. This sample has 200,000 to 300,000 distinct CDR3 sequences; roughly 32% occur once, and the top ten carry about 4.2%. This specimen belongs to a study of CD8 T cells in ankylosing spondylitis. Whole-study results and caveats: Seemingly distinctive of ankylosing spondylitis blood was a TCR beta motif formed by eight highly homologous variants. Certain motif variants had earlier been reported in reactive arthritis synovial fluid and blood. Disease-linked clones reportedly showed significant enrichment in matched ankylosing spondylitis synovial fluid.

This chain joins TRBV7-9 and TRBJ2-7, with 7 bases matching TRBD1. Sequencing input: blood, either unsorted or a sorted T cell fraction (not recorded which). This receptor was obtained from a male donor with ankylosing spondylitis or in good health (not recorded which). The CDR3 DNA reads as TGTGCCAGCAGCTTGACAGGGAGCCCCTCCTACGAGCAGTACTTC. It yields the protein CASSLTGSPSYEQYF.